This T cell receptor (beta chain) was documented in a study of OX40 agonist ivuxolimab in advanced cancers. The overall study: Three individuals attained partial responses, comprising one hepatocellular carcinoma case and two cutaneous melanoma cases.

Note on this clone: The target antigen is unknown.

Study-wide results and caveats: Both blood CD4+ and CD8+ T cells showed clonal growth by week 6 at 0.1 to 3.0 mg/kg.

Sequencing was performed with immunoSEQ multiplex PCR; in TCRdb, only in-frame clones are kept and a portion is missing. The sample consists of some 75,000 clones, roughly 84% of them appearing once. The CDR3 has 13 amino acids. With 1 base removed from V and 6 bases from J, the gap between germline ends came to 8 bases. Germline CDR1 SGHAT, CDR2 FQNNGV. The receptor's source is an adult with an advanced solid tumor such as melanoma, head and neck, liver or kidney cancer. This sample comprised CD4+ or CD8+ T cells sorted from blood, obtained in a trial of the OX40 agonist ivuxolimab. The chain uses TRBV11-2 and TRBJ2-3; unclear D gene. The CDR3 nucleotides read TGTGCCAGCAGCTTAGTACCGGAGGATACGCAGTATTTT. This gives the protein CASSLVPEDTQYF.